The rows below give T cell receptor beta chains drawn from one sample of a study of OX40 agonist ivuxolimab in advanced cancers. Measured with immunoSEQ multiplex PCR; TCRdb has only the in-frame clones, and not every one. The data hold fewer than 14,000 clones, with 80% observed a single time. The starting material was CD4+ or CD8+ T cells sorted from blood, obtained in a trial of the OX40 agonist ivuxolimab. The receptors stem from an adult with an advanced solid tumor such as melanoma, head and neck, liver or kidney cancer. The CDR3 runs from the conserved cysteine through the conserved F or W. The order of the fields is clone size, V gene, D gene, J gene, CDR3 DNA, CDR3 protein. The D gene is left open where the match is weak. The size field is filled for only some rows; it gives once, few, many or a size class.

>.|TRBV21-1|.|TRBJ2-1
TGTGCCAGCAGCAAAGTAGTCGAGAATGAGCAGTTCTTC
CASSKVVENEQFF
>once|TRBV7-6|.|TRBJ1-6
TGTGCCAGCAGCAAGACAGGTTCGGATTCACCCCTCCACTTT
CASSKTGSDSPLHF
>.|TRBV6-5|TRBD1|TRBJ2-7
TGTGCCAGCAGCCTCAAGGGACAGGGGAGTTACGAGCAGTACTTC
CASSLKGQGSYEQYF
>large|TRBV6-5|.|TRBJ2-5
TGTGCCAGCAGAAACCCCTCAGGGGAGACCCAGTACTTC
CASRNPSGETQYF
>.|TRBV4-1|.|TRBJ2-7
TGCGCCAGCAGCCAAGAGGGGGGGCCCTCCTACGAGCAGTACTTC
CASSQEGGPSYEQYF
>medium-sized|TRBV10-2|.|TRBJ2-4
TGCGCCAGCAGTGATAACCCAGGGAACATTCAGTACTTC
CASSDNPGNIQYF
>.|TRBV30|.|TRBJ2-5
TGTGCCTGGAGTGTCGGGGCTAGCGCCGGGGAGACCCAGTACTTC
CAWSVGASAGETQYF
>.|TRBV9|.|TRBJ1-2
TGTGCCAGCTCAGGGGTGGCCTATGGCTACACCTTC
CASSGVAYGYTF
>once|TRBV11-3|TRBD1|TRBJ2-7
TGTGCCAGCAGCGAGGGACAGGGGATCGAGCAGTACTTC
CASSEGQGIEQYF
>.|TRBV7-9|TRBD2|TRBJ2-5
TGTGCCAGCAGCTTAGAACTTGATACCCGGGGACTAGCGGACTTC
CASSLELDTRGLADF
>medium-sized|TRBV19|.|TRBJ1-1
TGTGCCAGTAGTGAGGTCTTGAACACTGAAGCTTTCTTT
CASSEVLNTEAFF
>once|TRBV18|TRBD1|TRBJ2-1
TGTGCCAGCTCACCGCGGGACAGGGGGGGCTACAATGAGCAGTTCTTC
CASSPRDRGGYNEQFF
>.|TRBV5-6|.|TRBJ2-7
TGTGCCAGCAGATCAGGGTTGACCTACGAGCAGTACTTC
CASRSGLTYEQYF
>.|TRBV25-1|TRBD2|TRBJ2-1
TGTGCCAGCAGTGGGACTAGCAGGAGCTCCTACAATGAGCAGTTCTTC
CASSGTSRSSYNEQFF
>once|TRBV21-1|.|TRBJ2-2
TGTGCCAGCAGCAACGGGAACACCGGGGAGCTGTTTTTT
CASSNGNTGELFF
>.|TRBV27|.|TRBJ1-5
TGTGCCAGCGGCGCACAATGGCAGCCCCAGCATTTT
CASGAQWQPQHF
>.|TRBV4-2|TRBD2|TRBJ2-7
TGTGCCAGCAGCCAAACTAGCGGCGGCAACGAGCAGTACTTC
CASSQTSGGNEQYF
>.|TRBV7-9|TRBD1|TRBJ2-1
TGTGCCAGCAGATGGACAGGCCCCGGGGATGAGCAGTTCTTC
CASRWTGPGDEQFF
>.|TRBV5-6|TRBD1|TRBJ1-2
TGTGCCAGCAGCCCTAGGACAGGGGACGTCTCCAGGTATGGCTACACCTTC
CASSPRTGDVSRYGYTF
>medium-sized|TRBV19|.|TRBJ2-5
TGTGCCAGTAGTATAGGAGGGACTTGGGAAGAGACCCAGTACTTC
CASSIGGTWEETQYF
>.|TRBV27|.|TRBJ2-7
TGTGCCAGCAGTTTAGGTCAGGGTTCCTACGAGCAGTACTTC
CASSLGQGSYEQYF
>.|TRBV2|.|TRBJ2-5
TGTGCCAGCAGTGGGGGTAGCGACCAAGAGACCCAGTACTTC
CASSGGSDQETQYF
>.|TRBV10-3|.|TRBJ2-5
TGTGCCATCACCGACGGACGTCAAGAGACCCAGTACTTC
CAITDGRQETQYF
>.|TRBV6-6|TRBD2|TRBJ2-7
TGTGCCAGCAGTTACTCGAGACTAGCGGGAGCTAGCGAGCAGTACTTC
CASSYSRLAGASEQYF
>.|TRBV6-4|.|TRBJ2-1
TGTGCCAGCAGTGAGACGCAAAGCTCCTACAATGAGCAGTTCTTC
CASSETQSSYNEQFF
>few|TRBV29-1|TRBD1|TRBJ2-2
TGCAGCGTCCAGACAGGGTTTAACACCGGGGAGCTGTTTTTT
CSVQTGFNTGELFF
>.|TRBV7-6|TRBD2|TRBJ2-7
TGTGCCAGCAGCTTAGGGAGCGCTAGCGGGAGTTCAGTTGGGTACGAGCAGTACTTC
CASSLGSASGSSVGYEQYF
>.|TRBV7-6|.|TRBJ1-4
TGTGCCAGCGGACTACAGACAGCAACTAATGAAAAACTGTTTTTT
CASGLQTATNEKLFF
>.|TRBV13|TRBD1|TRBJ2-2
TGTGCCAGCAGCCGACAGGGGGCTTGGACCGGGGAGCTGTTTTTT
CASSRQGAWTGELFF
>.|TRBV6-5|.|TRBJ1-5
TGTGCCAGCAGTCCTCAGGGTGGGTACCAGCCCCAGCATTTT
CASSPQGGYQPQHF
>.|TRBV11-2|.|TRBJ2-7
TGTGCCAGCAGCTTAGGGGCCTACGAGCAGTACTTC
CASSLGAYEQYF
>few|TRBV4-1|.|TRBJ2-7
TGCGCCAGCAGCCAAGGAGAGTTATCCTACGAGCAGTACTTC
CASSQGELSYEQYF
>.|TRBV7-9|.|TRBJ2-5
TGTGCCAGCAGCTTAGCGCAGGGTAGGGAGACCCAGTACTTC
CASSLAQGRETQYF
>.|TRBV5-1|.|TRBJ1-2
TGCGCCAGCAGCTTGCCCCAAGGCGATGGCTACACCTTC
CASSLPQGDGYTF
>medium-sized|TRBV10-3|TRBD2|TRBJ2-1
TGTGCCATCCCTGGTATAGCGGGGGGGCCGGTCTTC
CAIPGIAGGPVF
>.|TRBV6-6|.|TRBJ2-1
TGTGCCAGCAGTAACATCGGGAGTACGGGGCTCAATGAGCAGTTCTTC
CASSNIGSTGLNEQFF
>.|TRBV7-8|.|TRBJ2-1
TGTGCCAGCAGCTTATCCACTGGTTCCAATGAGCAGTTCTTC
CASSLSTGSNEQFF